The entry that follows covers one T cell receptor beta chain sequence. The antigen is not known. Data came from immunoSEQ multiplex PCR; TCRdb stores just in-frame clones and leaves some out. This sample carries approximately 44,000 clones, around 92% of them seen once, and the ten largest clones take 15%. The source of the sample is a study of OX40 agonist ivuxolimab in advanced cancers. General study points: Expanded peripheral T cell antigen specificity was not determined.

V lost 1 base and J lost 12, with 7 bases in between. There are 11 residues in the CDR3. Per the germline V gene, CDR1 is LNHNV and CDR2 is YYDKDF (reference sequence). The chain joins TRBV15 to TRBJ2-1; D is uncertain. This sample comprised CD4+ or CD8+ T cells sorted from blood, obtained in a trial of the OX40 agonist ivuxolimab. The receptor was isolated from an adult with an advanced solid tumor such as melanoma, head and neck, liver or kidney cancer. In nucleotides, the CDR3 is TGTGCCACCAGCAGAGGATTTGGGCAGTTCTTC. Residues: CATSRGFGQFF.